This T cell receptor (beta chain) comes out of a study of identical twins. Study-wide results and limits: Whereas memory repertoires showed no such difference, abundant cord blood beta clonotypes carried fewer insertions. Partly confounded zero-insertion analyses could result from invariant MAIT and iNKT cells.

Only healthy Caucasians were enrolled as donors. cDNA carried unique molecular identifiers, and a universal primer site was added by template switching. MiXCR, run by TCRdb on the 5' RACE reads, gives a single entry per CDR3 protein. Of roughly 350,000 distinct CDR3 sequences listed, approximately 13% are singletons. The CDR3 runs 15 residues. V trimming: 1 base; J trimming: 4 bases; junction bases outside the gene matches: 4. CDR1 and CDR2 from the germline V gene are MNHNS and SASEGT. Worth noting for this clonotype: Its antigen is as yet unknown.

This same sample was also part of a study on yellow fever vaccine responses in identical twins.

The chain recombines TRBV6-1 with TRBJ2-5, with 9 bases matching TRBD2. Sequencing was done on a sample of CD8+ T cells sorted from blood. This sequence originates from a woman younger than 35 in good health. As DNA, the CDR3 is TGTGCCAGCAGTGAAGGGTCTAGCGGGGCAGAGACCCAGTACTTC. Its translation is CASSEGSSGAETQYF.